Detailed here is one TCR beta chain. In the authors' methods: By means of reference gene primer amplification, nucleated cell counts were estimated. The assay was immunoSEQ multiplex PCR, and TCRdb's table has in-frame clones only and misses some. The DNA was the basis for D and trimming; V, J and clone size are from that table. The top ten hold approximately 6% of the sample, which has about 99,000 clones, roughly 91% seen once. This sample stems from a study of blood T cell repertoires in COVID-19. Study overall: Acute-phase and convalescent COVID-19 samples originated in the United States, Italy and Spain. From T cells, B-cell-depleted T cells, or PBMCs came the material, which was cDNA or gDNA.

CDR1 is SNHLY, CDR2 FYNNEI, per germline. V lost 0 bases and J 10 bases, leaving 15 bases between the germline ends. The CDR3 has 15 amino acids. The sequenced sample was peripheral blood. This chain connects TRBV2 to TRBJ1-4, with a tentative D call TRBD1 (5 bases). The TCR sequence derives from a human donor in a cohort sampled during active COVID-19. CDR3 nucleotide sequence: TGTGCCAGCAGTGAAGCGCGGGACTACACCCGAAAACTGTTTTTT. Protein product: CASSEARDYTRKLFF.